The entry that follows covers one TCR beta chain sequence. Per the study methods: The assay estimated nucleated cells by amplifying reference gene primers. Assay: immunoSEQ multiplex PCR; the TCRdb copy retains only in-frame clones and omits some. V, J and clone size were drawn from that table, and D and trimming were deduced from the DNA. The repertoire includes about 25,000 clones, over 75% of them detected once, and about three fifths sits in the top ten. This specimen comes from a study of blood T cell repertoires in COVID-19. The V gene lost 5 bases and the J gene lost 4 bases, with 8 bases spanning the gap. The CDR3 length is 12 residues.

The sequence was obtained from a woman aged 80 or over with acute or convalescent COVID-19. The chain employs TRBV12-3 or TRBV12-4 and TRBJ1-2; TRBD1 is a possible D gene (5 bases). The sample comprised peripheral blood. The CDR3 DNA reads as TGTGCCAGCAGTCGGACAAGCTATGGCTACACCTTC. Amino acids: CASSRTSYGYTF.